This is a list of T cell receptor beta chains from one sample in a study of T cells after yellow fever vaccination. TCRdb used MiXCR to reprocess the 5' RACE reads, holding one entry per CDR3 protein. The table has 250,000 to 350,000 distinct CDR3 sequences, 6.8% seen once. The material was PBMCs, obtained about 49 days after the first yellow fever vaccination. The source of these receptors is a man between 18 and 35 years old who received the YFV17D yellow fever vaccine. The CDR3 runs from the conserved cysteine through the conserved F or W. A D gene is named only where the DNA matches it firmly. Where a row states a size, it is once, few, many or the class of an expanded clone; other rows omit it.

>TRBJ1-5|TRBV30|NA|NA
TGTGCCTGGACTACCAACGGCGCCGCTCAGCCCCAGCATTTT
CAWTTNGAAQPQHF
>TRBJ2-5|TRBV5-4|NA|many
TGTGCCAGCAGCTTTTGGGGGAAAGAGACCCAGTACTTC
CASSFWGKETQYF
>TRBJ1-1|TRBV6-5|NA|NA
TGTGCCAGCAGTTCCGGACAGCCGATAGTCACTGAAGCTTTCTTT
CASSSGQPIVTEAFF
>TRBJ1-2|TRBV9|NA|few
TGTGCCAGCAGCCCCCACCCCGGGTCCGACTATGGCTACACCTTC
CASSPHPGSDYGYTF
>TRBJ2-7|TRBV5-1|NA|few
TGCGCCAGCAGCCAAGGGACTTCGGACCCCTACGAGCAGTACTTC
CASSQGTSDPYEQYF
>TRBJ1-5|TRBV2|NA|few
TGTGCCAGCAGACCCACAGGATTCAATCAGCCCCAGCATTTT
CASRPTGFNQPQHF
>TRBJ2-3|TRBV5-1|TRBD2|few
TGCGCCAGCAGCTTGGTAGCTAGCGGGGGGCCAGATACGCAGTATTTT
CASSLVASGGPDTQYF
>TRBJ2-2|TRBV20-1|NA|NA
TGCAGTGCTAGAGATCCTAAGAGCGGGAACACCGGGGAGCTGTTTTTT
CSARDPKSGNTGELFF
>TRBJ2-1|TRBV30|NA|NA
TGTGCCTGGAGTAGATCCGCCAGCTCCTACAATGAGCAGTTCTTC
CAWSRSASSYNEQFF
>TRBJ1-5|TRBV12-3/TRBV12-4|NA|many
TGTGCCAGCAGTTTATCGACGGAGAATCAGCCCCAGCATTTT
CASSLSTENQPQHF
>TRBJ2-1|TRBV2|TRBD1|few
TGTGCCAGCAGTGAAGTAGGGACAGGGGAAGGCAGCTCCTACAATGAGCAGTTCTTC
CASSEVGTGEGSSYNEQFF
>TRBJ2-5|TRBV7-8|NA|NA
TGTGCCAGCAGCTTTGGGTTGCGGGGCCCAGTTTTTGGGGCCCAGTACTTC
CASSFGLRGPVFGAQYF
>TRBJ1-1|TRBV3-1|NA|few
TGTGCCAGCAGCCAAGGAGGGATCGGTGAAGCTTTCTTT
CASSQGGIGEAFF
>TRBJ2-5|TRBV3-1|NA|NA
TGTGCCAGCAGCCCCGACATAGCGGACCAAGAGACCCAGTACTTC
CASSPDIADQETQYF
>TRBJ2-3|TRBV5-1|TRBD2|few
TGCGCCAGCAGCTTGGTTCCAGCGGGGGAGCGAGATACGCAGTATTTT
CASSLVPAGERDTQYF
>TRBJ2-3|TRBV20-1|TRBD2|NA
TGCAGTGCTCTAGCGGGGGGGCCCCATACGCAGTATTTT
CSALAGGPHTQYF
>TRBJ1-4|TRBV7-8|NA|NA
TGTGCCAGCAGCTTACCCAATGAAAAACTGTTTTTT
CASSLPNEKLFF
>TRBJ2-1|TRBV5-1|NA|many
TGCGCCAGCAGCTTGGCTTTCAATGAGCAGTTCTTC
CASSLAFNEQFF
>TRBJ2-1|TRBV6-1|TRBD1|NA
TGTGCCAGCAGTGGTAGGGGGCGAAACTACAATGAGCAGTTCTTC
CASSGRGRNYNEQFF
>TRBJ2-1|TRBV7-2|TRBD1|many
TGTGCCAGCAGCTTATGGACAGGGGGCGCATATGAGCAGTTCTTC
CASSLWTGGAYEQFF
>TRBJ2-5|TRBV24-1|TRBD1|few
TGTGCCACCAGTGAGGGGGGGACAGGGAAGGAGACCCAGTACTTC
CATSEGGTGKETQYF
>TRBJ2-1|TRBV20-1|NA|few
TGCAGTGCTAGGTTTCTAGCGCGGACATCGACACACAATGAGCAGTTCTTC
CSARFLARTSTHNEQFF
>TRBJ2-5|TRBV19|NA|NA
TGTGCCAGTAGTACCCCTGAAGAGACCCAGTACTTC
CASSTPEETQYF
>TRBJ2-7|TRBV18|TRBD1|few
TGTGCCAGCTCACCCCGACAGGGGATAAGTGAGCAGTACTTC
CASSPRQGISEQYF
>TRBJ2-1|TRBV7-9|TRBD2|few
TGTGCCAGCAGCCGTGGGACTAGTGAGCAGTTCTTC
CASSRGTSEQFF
>TRBJ2-1|TRBV10-3|NA|NA
TGTGCCATCAGTGATCAAGATGAGCAGTTCTTC
CAISDQDEQFF
>TRBJ2-4|TRBV4-1|NA|few
TGCGCCAGCAGCCAAGTCGACAGGTCCGAAAACATTCAGTACTTC
CASSQVDRSENIQYF
>TRBJ2-1|TRBV12-3/TRBV12-4|NA|few
TGTGCCAGCAGTTTAGGGGCCAGGGAGGACTGGTTCTTC
CASSLGAREDWFF
>TRBJ2-1|TRBV7-2|TRBD2|few
TGTGCCAGCAGCCAGCCACTAGCGGGGGTATTTGAGCAGTTCTTC
CASSQPLAGVFEQFF
>TRBJ1-1|TRBV20-1|NA|NA
TGCTGTGCTAGAGATAATCGTGGCGCAGGGCCCACTGAAGCTTTCTTT
CCARDNRGAGPTEAFF
>TRBJ2-5|TRBV19|TRBD2|NA
TGTGCCAGTAGTGGAGGGACTAGCGGGGGTCAAGAGACCCAGTACTTC
CASSGGTSGGQETQYF
>TRBJ2-3|TRBV20-1|NA|many
TGCAGTGCGTCCGGACGATCTAGCACAGATACGCAGTATTTT
CSASGRSSTDTQYF
>TRBJ2-5|TRBV5-1|NA|few
TGCGCCAGCAGCTGGAGTGGAGAGACCCAGTACTTC
CASSWSGETQYF
>TRBJ1-1|TRBV7-2|TRBD1|few
TGTGCCAGCAACGACAGGGGTCGAAACACTGAAGCTTTCTTT
CASNDRGRNTEAFF
>TRBJ1-1|TRBV7-2|TRBD1|few
TGTGCCAGCAGCTTAAAGGTAGGGGGCCGTTGGACTGAAGCTTTCTTT
CASSLKVGGRWTEAFF
>TRBJ2-2|TRBV15|NA|few
TGTGCCACCAGCTGGACCGCCCTCACCGGGGAGCTGTTTTTT
CATSWTALTGELFF
>TRBJ2-3|TRBV7-2|NA|few
TGTGCCAGCAGCTTACCGATTCGGATAGGAGATACGCAGTATTTT
CASSLPIRIGDTQYF
>TRBJ1-1|TRBV30|NA|NA
TGTGCCTGGAGTCGAGGTGTGAACACTGAAGCTTTCTTT
CAWSRGVNTEAFF
>TRBJ2-3|TRBV7-2|TRBD1|NA
TGTGCCAGCAGCTTAGTTCAGGGGGCAAATACGCAGTATTTT
CASSLVQGANTQYF
>TRBJ2-7|TRBV9|NA|few
TGTGCCAGCAGCGTACAGGGAAGCTCCTACGAGCAGTACTTC
CASSVQGSSYEQYF
>TRBJ1-1|TRBV5-1|NA|NA
TGCGCCAGCAGCTTGGAAGGCGGGGGAAGAACTGAAGCTTTCTTT
CASSLEGGGRTEAFF
>TRBJ1-3|TRBV15|NA|NA
TGTGCCACCAGCAGAGACAGGGGCGCTGGAAACACCATATATTTT
CATSRDRGAGNTIYF
>TRBJ2-2|TRBV7-2|NA|many
TGTGCCAGCAGCTTCACGAAGGACACCGGGGAGCTGTTTTTT
CASSFTKDTGELFF
>TRBJ2-3|TRBV11-3|NA|NA
TGTGCCACCCCTCCCCCCCGGGGGCGAGAGACAGATACGCAGTATTTT
CATPPPRGRETDTQYF
>TRBJ2-5|TRBV18|NA|NA
TGTGCCAGCTCACCACGGACCTTTCGGACCCAGTACTTC
CASSPRTFRTQYF
>TRBJ2-5|TRBV10-3|TRBD1|NA
TGTGCCATCATGGACAGGAGAGGAGAGACCCAGTACTTC
CAIMDRRGETQYF
>TRBJ1-2|TRBV12-5|NA|few
TGTGCTAGTGGTTTGGGAAGGGGGGACTATGGCTACACCTTC
CASGLGRGDYGYTF
>TRBJ2-3|TRBV11-2|TRBD2|NA
TGTGCCAGCAGCCGGGGTTGGACTAGCGGGGTTCCGGGGACAGATACGCAGTATTTT
CASSRGWTSGVPGTDTQYF
>TRBJ1-5|TRBV12-3/TRBV12-4|NA|NA
TGTGCCAGCAGTTTGGTGCATAGCAATCAGCCCCAGCATTTT
CASSLVHSNQPQHF
>TRBJ1-5|TRBV19|NA|NA
TGTGCCAGTAGTACTGACCTCGGAAGCAATCAGCCCCAGCATTTT
CASSTDLGSNQPQHF
>TRBJ2-1|TRBV4-3|NA|many
TGCGCCAGCAGCCAAGATCACAACAGATTCAATGAGCAGTTCTTC
CASSQDHNRFNEQFF
>TRBJ2-2|TRBV5-1|TRBD2|many
TGCGCCAGCAGCATGGGCCGGGGGGTGATGAACACCGGGGAGCTGTTTTTT
CASSMGRGVMNTGELFF
>TRBJ2-1|TRBV6-1|TRBD2|few
TGTGCCAGCAGCTCTAGTGGGGGGGGGACCTACAATGAGCAGTTCTTC
CASSSSGGGTYNEQFF
>TRBJ1-3|TRBV6-5|NA|few
TGTGCCAGCAGCGTCAGCTCTGGAAACACCATATATTTT
CASSVSSGNTIYF
>TRBJ1-6|TRBV13|NA|few
TGTGCCAGCAGCTTAACTATCCAGGGAAGTTATAATTCACCCCTCCACTTT
CASSLTIQGSYNSPLHF
>TRBJ1-5|TRBV3-1|NA|NA
TGTGCCAGCAGCCAAGTTCCAGGCCAGCCCCAGCATTTT
CASSQVPGQPQHF
>TRBJ2-5|TRBV4-1|NA|few
TGCGCCAGCAGCCAAGTCGATGGGACTGGGGTGACCCAGTACTTC
CASSQVDGTGVTQYF